These 10 T cell receptor beta chains were all obtained from the same sample, sequenced in a study of CD8 T cells in ankylosing spondylitis. Study results and limitations: A motif of several highly homologous TCR beta variants was seen as apparently characteristic of ankylosing spondylitis blood.

One entry per CDR3 protein results from TCRdb running MiXCR on the 5' RACE reads. Of around 130,000 distinct CDR3 sequences listed, 17% were seen once; the top ten hold around a third. Their antigen targets remain unknown. Material: blood, either unsorted or a sorted T cell fraction (not recorded which). The origin of the receptors is a male donor with ankylosing spondylitis.

Notes on this clonotype: This may be a read error, as it is one base from a much larger clone. The rearrangement links TRBV27 to TRBJ1-1; D not resolved. Germline values: CDR1 MNHEY, CDR2 SMNVEV (reference sequence). Trimming pared 3 bases from V and 1 base from J, leaving 6 bases between. The CDR3 runs 13 residues. DNA of the CDR3: TGTGCCAGCAGTTTGAGGCCGAACACTGAAGCTTTCTTT. It is translated as CASSLRPNTEAFF.

The rearrangement links TRBV4-1 to TRBJ2-1, with 8 nucleotides matching TRBD2. Germline values: CDR1 MGHRA, CDR2 YSYEKL. This CDR3 region has 14 residues. The V gene end was trimmed by 5 bases and the J gene end by 9 bases; junction bases not matched to a gene: 9. The CDR3 sequence: CASSAPGLVVEQFF. CDR3 sequence (DNA): TGCGCCAGCAGCGCACCGGGACTAGTAGTTGAGCAGTTCTTC.

The chain is built from TRBV27 and TRBJ2-7, with D unresolved. The CDR3 has 13 amino acids. Per germline, CDR1 MNHEY and CDR2 SMNVEV (reference sequence). Trimming took off 4 bases at V and 4 bases at J, with 11 bases between the two ends. In DNA form, the CDR3 reads TGTGCCAGCAGTTCCCAGGTGCTTTACGAGCAGTACTTC. It translates to CASSSQVLYEQYF.

The chain combines TRBV4-1 with TRBJ1-4; D perhaps matches TRBD1 (5 bases). This CDR3 contains 14 residues. Germline V gives CDR1 MGHRA, CDR2 YSYEKL. V shed 1 base and J shed 8 bases, with 11 bases lying between them. DNA of the CDR3: TGCGCCAGCAGCCAAGGACTGGGACCCGAAAAACTGTTTTTT. This codes for CASSQGLGPEKLFF.

The V gene is TRBV6-1, the J gene TRBJ2-7; TRBD1 matches at 10 bases. Germline V gives CDR1 MNHNS, CDR2 SASEGT. The CDR3 runs to 15 residues. V was pared by 6 bases and J by 0 bases, with 5 bases of the junction left unmatched. The CDR3, as DNA: TGTGCCAGCAGCAACCGGGACAGGGGCTCCTACGAGCAGTACTTC. Translation gives CASSNRDRGSYEQYF.

This clonotype has at least ten counts. The chain is built from TRBV7-9 and TRBJ2-5; no clear D gene. In germline, CDR1 is SEHNR, CDR2 FQNEAQ (reference sequence). The CDR3 totals 12 residues. The V end lost 4 bases, the J end lost 1 base, and 4 bases lay between the germline ends. The CDR3 loop reads CASSSIQETQYF. The CDR3 DNA sequence: TGTGCCAGCAGCTCAATCCAAGAGACCCAGTACTTC.

The chain links TRBV7-6 to TRBJ1-1; possible D gene TRBD1, 5 bases. Germline assignment: CDR1 SGHVS and CDR2 FNYEAQ. The CDR3 runs 13 residues. Trimming took 5 bases from V and 6 from J, leaving 13 bases between them. CDR3 residues: CASSMSGAAEAFF. CDR3 coding DNA: TGTGCCAGCAGCATGTCCGGGGCGGCTGAAGCTTTCTTT.

This clonotype was found a few times. The chain has TRBV21-1 and TRBJ1-2; TRBD1 is the table's D call, not checked against the DNA. TRBV21-1 is a pseudogene segment. This CDR3 is built from 17 residues. CDR3 protein: CASSKGGPRPEFYGYTF. The DNA of the CDR3 is TGTGCCAGCAGCAAAGGGGGACCGCGTCCAGAATTCTATGGCTACACCTTC.

The CDR3 coding sequence is TGTGCCAGCAGCTTAGGTTCCTATCAGCCCCAGCATTTT. Translated, it gives CASSLGSYQPQHF. The J gene is TRBJ1-5, the V gene TRBV7-9; no firm D call. The CDR3 runs 13 residues. Per germline, CDR1 SEHNR and CDR2 FQNEAQ (reference sequence). V lost 1 base and J 5 bases, leaving 6 bases between the germline ends.

The rearrangement uses TRBV2 and TRBJ1-5, with unresolved D. Germline CDR1 and CDR2: SNHLY and FYNNEI. The CDR3 contains 14 residues. The V end lost 3 bases, the J end lost 2 bases, and 8 bases lay between the germline ends. CDR3 in DNA: TGTGCCAGCAGTGACGATAAGGGCAATCAGCCCCAGCATTTT. As protein: CASSDDKGNQPQHF. The variable domain in full, with the rest retrieved from reference TRBV2 and TRBJ1-5, is EPEVTQTPSHQVTQMGQEVILRCVPISNHLYFYWYRQILGQKVEFLVSFYNNEISEKSEIFDDQFSVERPDGSNFTLKIRSTKLEDSAMYFCASSDDKGNQPQHFGDGTRLSIL.